This T cell receptor beta chain was documented in a study of T cells in Graves' hyperthyroidism and ophthalmopathy. Study findings and constraints: Ophthalmopathy and stable hyperthyroidism were told apart by a 13 V-J model.

What was amplified from RNA transcripts were TCR beta CDR3 regions. An initial round of RT-PCR targeting the TCR CDR3 relied on the HTBI primer set. TCRdb analysed the multiplex PCR reads with MiXCR anew, one entry per CDR3 protein. This sample has about 380,000 distinct CDR3 sequences, with approximately 18% found just once. Germline CDR1 and CDR2: MNHEY and SMNVEV (reference sequence). With 10 bases removed from V and 7 bases from J, the gap between germline ends came to 20 bases. The CDR3 extends over 14 amino acids. This clonotype showed up many times. Its antigen remains unidentified. The study based diagnoses on clinical symptoms, serum thyroxine and TRAb, thyroid ultrasound and orbital computed tomography.

The material sequenced was blood. The chain couples TRBV27 to TRBJ1-5; D unclear. This sequence was found in a man between 18 and 29 years old with Graves' ophthalmopathy. The CDR3 coding sequence is TGTGCCACTTCTGGAGGTACTAATTACCAGCCCCAGCATTTT. This gives the protein CATSGGTNYQPQHF.